This is a list of T cell receptor beta chains from one sample in a study of T cells in Graves' hyperthyroidism and ophthalmopathy. TCRdb re-called the multiplex PCR reads through MiXCR, storing one row per CDR3 protein. The data hold some 770,000 distinct CDR3 sequences, with roughly 15% observed a single time. What was sequenced was blood. The receptors originated from a man between 18 and 35 years old with Graves' hyperthyroidism. CDR3s include the opening cysteine and the closing phenylalanine or tryptophan. A D gene is named only where the DNA matches it firmly. Expanded clones are given a class, and other clones once, few, many or no size at all.

TGTGCCAGCAGGTCCGGGACTAACTACGAGCAGTACTTC CASRSGTNYEQYF TRBD2 TRBJ2-7 . TRBV28
TGCAGCGTTGAATCCCGGACAGGACGTTACGAGCAGTACTTC CSVESRTGRYEQYF TRBD1 TRBJ2-7 few TRBV29-1
TGTACCATCAGTCCCGGGACCCTGAACACTGAAGCTTTCTTT CTISPGTLNTEAFF . TRBJ1-1 . TRBV10-3
TGTGCCAGCAGCTACGGTTCCAACGAGCAGTACTTC CASSYGSNEQYF . TRBJ2-7 many TRBV5-6
TGCAGTGCTAGCCTAGCGGTTAGGGACACGCAGTATTTT CSASLAVRDTQYF TRBD2 TRBJ2-3 many TRBV20-1
TGTGCCAGCAGACAAAACTTATTCAATGAGCAGTTCTTC CASRQNLFNEQFF . TRBJ2-1 many TRBV11-3
TGTGCCACCAGCAAGGGGGTGACTGGAAACACCATATATTTT CATSKGVTGNTIYF . TRBJ1-3 many TRBV15
TGTGCCAGCAGTCGCGACGGGAGGTCCGGCTCCTACAATGAGCAGTTCTTC CASSRDGRSGSYNEQFF TRBD2 TRBJ2-1 many TRBV9
TGTGCCAGCAGCCATGGACAGCCGAACACCGGGGAGCTGTTTTTT CASSHGQPNTGELFF . TRBJ2-2 . TRBV7-3
TGTGCCAGCAGAGCACAGGGGGCGGATGAGCAGTTCTTC CASRAQGADEQFF TRBD1 TRBJ2-1 . TRBV6-2/TRBV6-3
TGTGCCGGCTCCATTCCAGGGGGCAATCAGCCCCAGCATTTT CAGSIPGGNQPQHF . TRBJ1-5 . TRBV5-5
TGTGCCACCAGTGATAGACTAGCGGGTTCAGATACGCAGTATTTT CATSDRLAGSDTQYF TRBD2 TRBJ2-3 few TRBV24-1
TGTGCCAGTAGTCCCTCGGACAGGGATGGTTACAATCAGCCCCAGCATTTT CASSPSDRDGYNQPQHF TRBD1 TRBJ1-5 few TRBV19
TGTGCCAGCAGTGTCACTAGTAACAATGAGCAGTTCTTC CASSVTSNNEQFF . TRBJ2-1 many TRBV12-3/TRBV12-4